This T cell receptor (beta chain) was captured by sequencing in a study of neurological immune-mediated disorders. Regarding the study as a whole: None of the CDR3 amino acid sequences of expanded clones were shared across subjects, and this suggested private repertoires in all groups.

For the sorted libraries, 1 million CD4+ or CD8+ T cells were used. This clonotype showed up many times. Its antigen remains unknown. The making of cDNA relied on 5'RACE with 10-nucleotide random UMIs. In TCRdb, the 5' RACE reads were re-called with MiXCR into one record per CDR3 protein. The table has around 41,000 distinct CDR3 sequences, roughly 15% seen once. The CDR3 is made up of 13 amino acids. Germline V gene data show CDR1 as LNHNV and CDR2 as YYDKDF (reference sequence). V lost 5 bases, J lost 12 bases, and 9 bases stayed unmatched. The V and J genes are TRBV15 and TRBJ2-2; 7 nucleotides line up with TRBD1. This clonotype originated in a woman between 55 and 75 years old with HTLV-1-associated myelopathy (HAM/TSP). The sample was CD4+ T cells from blood. Written as DNA, the CDR3 is TGTGCCACCAGCCTCCATGACAGGGCCCAGCTGTTTTTT. This encodes CATSLHDRAQLFF.